This TCR beta chain is from a study of Ad26.COV2.S vaccination and SARS-CoV-2 variants. Comment on this clone: The same CDR3 is also encoded by other DNA sequences in this sample.

Here immunoSEQ multiplex PCR was the method, and the copy in TCRdb shows in-frame clones only, minus some. The data contain some 180,000 clones, roughly nine tenths of them singletons. The CDR3 contains 14 residues. V shed 5 bases and J 2 bases; nucleotides not matched to a gene: 5. Germline CDR1 reads MDHEN; CDR2 reads SYDVKM. Specimen: peripheral blood, collected after recovery from COVID-19. The rearrangement links TRBV28 to TRBJ2-7; 8 bases are shared with TRBD1. The sequence was collected from a human donor who had recovered from COVID-19. CDR3: CASSLTGEAYEQYF. The CDR3 nucleotides read TGTGCCAGCAGTCTGACAGGGGAGGCCTACGAGCAGTACTTC.